Below are 9 T cell receptor beta chains sequenced from a single sample in a study of tumor and adjacent non-tumor tissue in lung cancer. TCRbeta libraries were built with three rounds of nested PCR, modified from ARM-PCR. TCRdb ran MiXCR on the multiplex PCR reads and lists one entry per CDR3 protein. The sample yields roughly 120,000 distinct CDR3 sequences, about 61% seen once. RNA was extracted from bulk tissue without any cell sorting. The normal lung tissue was taken more than 3 cm from the tumor edge. Sequencing used distant non-tumor lung tissue. The source is a man aged 60-69 years with non-small cell lung cancer.

On this clonotype itself: This CDR3 is missing its conserved last phenylalanine or tryptophan, likely due to a read error. The rearrangement uses TRBV6-1 and TRBJ2-4; 10 bases map to TRBD1. Trimming removed 6 bases from V and 9 bases from J; junction bases left unmatched: 8. The CDR3 sequence is 14 residues long. Germline V CDR1 and CDR2: MNHNS, SASEGT. DNA for the CDR3: TGTGCCAGCAGGGGGACAGGGGTTGGAAGCATTCAGTACTCC. Translated: CASRGTGVGSIQYS.

This clonotype was counted ten times or more. This chain joins TRBV12-3 or TRBV12-4 and TRBJ1-2; the match to TRBD1 covers 8 bases. Unmatched junction bases numbered 8, after V lost 6 bases and J lost 8 bases. CDR3 length equals 13 residues. The DNA for the CDR3 is TGTGCCAGCAGACTAACAGGACAGGGCGGCTACACCTTC. Protein: CASRLTGQGGYTF.

The sample holds a few counts of this clonotype. This may come from a read error, since a much larger clone is one base off. The chain is built from TRBV5-4 and TRBJ2-3, with 10 bases lining up with TRBD1. Germline V CDR1 and CDR2: SGHNT, YYREEE (reference sequence). J gave up 6 bases and V 1 base, and 5 bases lay outside the gene matches. There are 15 residues in the CDR3. CDR3 in amino acids: CASSLPGTGVDTQYF. CDR3 coding DNA: TGTGCCAGCAGCTTGCCCGGGACAGGGGTGGATACGCAGTATTTT.

In regard to this clonotype: This may arise from a read error, as a much more abundant clone is one base away. V is TRBV11-2 and J is TRBJ2-4, with D perhaps TRBD1 (5 bases). CDR3 length: 16 amino acids. The V gene's germline CDR1 is SGHAT and CDR2 FQNNGV. Trimming took 7 bases from V and 2 from J, leaving 18 bases between them. The CDR3: CASTLSGRVTKNIQYF. CDR3 nucleotides: TGTGCCAGCACCTTGTCGGGCAGGGTGACCAAAAACATTCAGTACTTC.

Remarks on this clonotype: A much larger clone differs from this one at a single base, so this may be a read error. A read error is likely, as this CDR3 ends without the conserved phenylalanine or tryptophan. The V call is TRBV5-1, the J call TRBJ2-5; possibly TRBD1 for D (6 bases). Per the germline V gene, CDR1 is SGHRS and CDR2 is YFSETQ. The length of the CDR3 is 14 residues. Trimming stripped 1 base from V and 3 bases from J, with 10 bases between. CDR3: CASSLLTGKETQYL. DNA of the CDR3: TGCGCCAGCAGCTTGTTGACAGGAAAAGAGACCCAGTACTTA.

On this clonotype: Mismatch with germline at one junction end may stem from a read error. The chain is built from TRBV11-3 and TRBJ2-1, with D uncertain. The CDR3 has 16 amino acids. Per germline, CDR1 SGHNT and CDR2 YENEEA. CDR3 coding DNA: TGTGCCAGCAGCTTCTATTTCTCCATGGGAACGAATGAACAGTTCTTC. This gives the protein CASSFYFSMGTNEQFF.

On this clonotype: This could be a read error, since a much larger clone is one nucleotide away. The V gene is TRBV6-6, the J gene TRBJ2-5; TRBD2 is a possible D gene (5 bases). Germline V CDR1 and CDR2: MNHNY, SVGAGI (reference sequence). This CDR3 contains 12 residues. The CDR3 bases are TGTGCCAGCACCCAAGCGGCGGAGACCCAGCACTTC. It specifies CASTQAAETQHF.

This clonotype is a singleton in its sample. A junction end diverges from the germline sequence, so it may reflect a read error. The chain is built from TRBV6-5 and TRBJ1-2, with 7 nucleotides matching TRBD1. From germline, CDR1 is MNHEY and CDR2 SVGAGI. The CDR3 totals 14 residues. As DNA, the CDR3 is TGTGCCAACAGTTTAGGACAGGAGTCGGTTGGCTACACCTTC. Protein product: CANSLGQESVGYTF.

A remark on this clonotype: A much more abundant neighbour one base away suggests this may be a read error. The V and J genes are TRBV12-3 or TRBV12-4 and TRBJ1-6; D unresolved. The CDR3 sequence is 12 residues long. CDR3 protein: CASSQNNSLLHF. CDR3 in DNA: TGTGCCAGCAGCCAAAATAATTCACTCCTCCACTTT.